This TCR beta chain was recorded in a study of shared clonotypes between healthy human individuals (dated by TCRdb to the early 2020s). With regard to the full study: A couple of women and a few men aged 18 to 49 years were included in the cohort. Different laboratories and diverse techniques were used to prepare libraries and sequence TCR repertoires, to increase sequencing depth and limit assay-specific biases. To estimate repertoire size and how much clonotype sharing occurs between individuals, the study deeply sequenced the blood TCR repertoires of five healthy adults. Between about 0.8 and 9 billion PBMCs per donor were obtained by leukapheresis. For each donor, CD4 naive and CD4 memory were each run on three plates, CD8 naive on two plates, and CD8 memory on one plate.

TCR CDR3 regions were amplified from genomic DNA by multiplex PCR using the deep immunoSEQ assay. For each cell subset, the extracted genomic DNA was distributed evenly across all wells of several immunoSEQ 96-well plates, and each plate served as one replicate. Each replicate PCR for sorted subsets received around 210 ng genomic DNA, equal to some 32,000 T cell genomes. The purified libraries were quantified using a Qubit 3.0 fluorometer, sized with a Bioanalyzer 2100, and then quantified again using the KAPA Library Quantification kit. A separate single-read 150-cycle Illumina NextSeq 550 flow cell was used to sequence each immunoSEQ 96-well plate. Per the authors' processing: The immunoSEQ output contained only junctional sequences without quality scores, so filtering could not match that applied to full-length reads. Sequences were annotated with PyIR, a Python wrapper for IgBLAST v1.9, and V/J genes and CDR3 were assigned using IMGT germline references. Reads with weak V/J assignments (E-value above 1e-6), missing CDR3, stop codons, out-of-frame junctions, or ambiguous translated residues were removed. V3J clonotypes were defined by identical inferred V gene, J gene, and CDR3 amino acid sequence. Percentage overlap between repertoires was calculated by dividing the number of shared unique clonotypes by the size of the smaller repertoire. Richness of each repertoire was evaluated using RTK rarefaction, the Chao1 estimator, and Recon v2.1 estimates of unobserved clonotypes. For all TCRbeta clonotypes obtained by the gDNA method from several donors, generation probabilities were computed with OLGA. TCRdb provides this immuneACCESS table in a form limited to in-frame rearrangements. Some clones are lacking; in checked studies, under half of them reflect an unresolved V gene, and why the rest are absent is not known. V and J calls and clone size are as listed in that table; D and trimming were resolved from the DNA. Counted in this sample were nearly 2 million clones; less than 95% of them appeared once. Of the sample, around 1% falls within the top ten clones.

CD8 naive samples consisted of CD45RO-negative cells that were positively selected for CCR7, yielding a CD45RA+CCR7+ population without TemRA cells. The donors were healthy, HIV-negative adults who had no recently reported acute infections or vaccinations. Every donor was a Caucasian adult residing in Nashville, Tennessee, USA. After blood collection by leukapheresis, PBMCs were isolated using Ficoll-Histopaque density gradient centrifugation and then cryopreserved in the vapor phase of liquid nitrogen. Analytical flow cytometry was used to check the purity and quantity of every magnetically sorted T cell population. Each sorted fraction had its genomic DNA isolated and then quantified by UV absorbance on a Nanodrop 2000c. Summary of the overall study and its limitations: The genetic and exposure-history diversity represented was limited by the small number of donors. Roughly 5% of naive CD4, 3.5% of naive CD8, roughly 2.4% of memory CD4, and 0.35% to 0.4% of memory CD8 clonotypes were shared across several donors. Higher generation probabilities were observed for clonotypes shared by all four sorted-subset donors than for non-shared clonotypes. Pairwise subsampling led to the expectation that sequencing depth would affect the degree of clonotype sharing among donors. Naive subsets generally had larger estimated clonotype richness than memory subsets did. Sampling was restricted to blood, and TCR repertoires in tissue are likely to differ from TCR repertoires in blood. Even with the large sequencing depth, rarefaction of the sorted-subset datasets indicated that sequencing was incomplete.

Remarks on this clone: Its antigen is currently not known. No qualities accompany the bases; no much larger clone lies one base away.

CDR1 and CDR2 are drawn from the germline V gene: SGHNT, YENEEA. CDR3 length: 16 amino acids, cysteine to phenylalanine. Only the CDR3 DNA is retained, 48 bases long and in frame from the first base. The V and J ends are trimmed by 0 bases and 1 base, leaving 10 bases between them. Sequences were obtained from naive CD8+ T cells sorted from blood. In the paper's terms, the cell subset or site label means: CD45RA+CCR7+. The origin of this receptor is a man in his late teens or twenties in good health. This chain joins TRBV11-3 to TRBJ2-1, with the D gene possibly TRBD1 or TRBD2, each one fitting 5 bases. Here is the DNA: TGTGCCAGCAGCTTAGAAGGGACCAATTCCTACAATGAGCAGTTCTTC. The resulting protein is CASSLEGTNSYNEQFF. With all but the CDR3 taken from the reference TRBV11-3 and TRBJ2-1 genes, the full variable domain is: EAGVVQSPRYKIIEKKQPVAFWCNPISGHNTLYWYLQNLGQGPELLIRYENEEAVDDSQLPKDRFSAERLKGVDSTLKIQPAELGDSAVYLCASSLEGTNSYNEQFFGPGTRLTVL.